Listed here are 31 T cell receptor beta chains from one sample, sequenced in a study of T cell responses to AZD1222 COVID-19 vaccine. TCRdb's table, derived via immunoSEQ multiplex PCR, lists solely in-frame clones and lacks some. The repertoire holds under 150,000 clones, roughly 87% seen once, with 6.5% to 8.5% in the top ten. Material: peripheral blood, obtained on day 0 of AZD1222 vaccination. These receptors were obtained from an adult in good health.

The chain joins TRBV7-3 to TRBJ2-1; 9 bases are shared with TRBD2. Per the germline V gene, CDR1 is SGHTA and CDR2 is FQGTGA. This CDR3 contains 16 residues. J was trimmed by 6 bases and V by 2 bases; bases with no gene match: 8. In DNA form, the CDR3 reads TGTGCCAGCAGCTTAGTTTGGACTAGCGCACCCAATGAGCAGTTCTTC. It specifies CASSLVWTSAPNEQFF. The variable domain in full, completed from reference TRBV7-3 and TRBJ2-1, reads GAGVSQTPSNKVTEKGKYVELRCDPISGHTALYWYRQSLGQGPEFLIYFQGTGAADDSGLPNDRFFAVRPEGSVSTLKIQRTERGDSAVYLCASSLVWTSAPNEQFFGPGTRLTVL.

The rearrangement uses TRBV15 and TRBJ2-4, with D perhaps assigned TRBD1 or TRBD2 (6 bases each). Germline V gives CDR1 LNHNV, CDR2 YYDKDF (reference sequence). This CDR3 comprises 16 residues. Trimming removed 4 bases from V and 7 bases from J, with 20 bases in between. CDR3 protein: CATSIEKRGSGNIQYF. The CDR3 DNA is TGTGCCACCAGCATCGAAAAGAGGGGGAGCGGGAACATTCAGTACTTC.

This clone occurred a few times. The chain links TRBV3-1 (or the pseudogene TRBV3-2) to TRBJ1-3, with TRBD1 as a possible D gene (5 bases). Germline V gene sequence: CDR1 LGHDT, CDR2 YNNKEL (reference sequence). V was shortened by 5 bases and J by 5 bases, with 13 bases between the two germline ends. The CDR3 runs to 14 residues. The CDR3 loop reads CASSTGTVRNTIYF. As DNA, the CDR3 is TGTGCCAGCAGCACAGGTACGGTGAGAAACACCATATATTTT.

This clone appeared a few times. This chain joins TRBV5-4 and TRBJ1-2; the D gene is possibly TRBD1 (5 bases). CDR1 and CDR2 from the germline V gene are SGHNT and YYREEE (reference sequence). The V gene lost 0 bases and the J gene lost 7 bases, with 13 bases spanning the gap. There are 14 residues in the CDR3. The CDR3 protein is CASSLEGRPGGYTF. The CDR3 nucleotides read TGTGCCAGCAGCTTGGAGGGGCGCCCGGGTGGCTACACCTTC.

About this clone itself: This same CDR3 is encoded by further DNA sequences in the sample. The gene calls are TRBV7-2 and TRBJ2-7; TRBD2 agrees at 9 bases. The junction had 3 bases not matched to a gene; V was cut back by 1 base and J by 2 bases. The CDR3 loop spans 15 amino acids. The germline gives CDR1 SGHTA, CDR2 FQGNSA. The CDR3 bases are TGTGCCAGCAGCTTAGAGGCGGGAGGGCCCTACGAGCAGTACTTC. Translated, it gives CASSLEAGGPYEQYF.

This sequence joins TRBV24-1 and TRBJ2-3, with 7 bases aligning to TRBD1. Per germline, CDR1 KGHDR and CDR2 SFDVKD. V dropped 5 bases and J dropped 4; count of bases not matched to a gene: 5. The CDR3 is 14 amino acids. CDR3 nucleotides: TGTGCCACCAGTGCCCGGACAGGCGCAGATACGCAGTATTTT. It specifies CATSARTGADTQYF.

This chain joins TRBV2 and TRBJ1-3, with D tentatively TRBD1 (5 bases). V was trimmed by 6 bases and J by 0 bases, leaving 12 bases between them. The V gene's germline CDR1 is SNHLY and CDR2 FYNNEI. The CDR3 totals 15 residues. The CDR3 spells CASRLRGDSGNTIYF. CDR3 DNA sequence: TGTGCCAGCAGGCTGCGGGGGGACTCTGGAAACACCATATATTTT.

The chain employs TRBV27 and TRBJ2-7; TRBD1 aligns across 7 bases. CDR1 is MNHEY, CDR2 SMNVEV, per germline (reference sequence). The CDR3 consists of 14 residues. Trimming at V came to 5 bases and at J to 3 bases, leaving 7 bases not matched to a gene. The CDR3 DNA sequence: TGTGCCAGCAGTCCAGGGACAGTCTTCTACGAGCAGTACTTC. Translating gives CASSPGTVFYEQYF.

This clone has only one observation. This chain connects TRBV7-2 to TRBJ2-7; D remains unclear. CDR3 length: 14 amino acids. Germline V CDR1 and CDR2: SGHTA, FQGNSA. Trimming left V 3 bases short and J 1 base short, with 10 bases between. The CDR3 loop reads CASSFGRNSYEQYF. Written as DNA, the CDR3 is TGTGCCAGCAGCTTTGGTAGAAATTCCTACGAGCAGTACTTC.

The chain's CDR3 is CASSATQGGDSPLHF. CDR3 bases: TGTGCCAGCAGCGCTACACAGGGGGGTGATTCACCCCTCCACTTT. The chain couples TRBV9 to TRBJ1-6; 8 positions match TRBD1. The CDR3 has 15 residues. The V gene end was trimmed by 3 bases and the J gene end by 8 bases; junction bases not matched to a gene: 7. Germline V gene sequence: CDR1 SGDLS, CDR2 YYNGEE.

This clone was picked up a small number of times. The V and J genes are TRBV9 and TRBJ1-3, with a tentative D call TRBD1 (5 bases). The CDR3 consists of 14 residues. In germline, CDR1 is SGDLS, CDR2 YYNGEE. V lost 3 bases to trimming and J lost 0 bases, with 7 bases between them. For the CDR3, the DNA is TGTGCCAGCAGCGCAGGGAGCTCTGGAAACACCATATATTTT. Encoded protein: CASSAGSSGNTIYF.

This chain joins TRBV29-1 and TRBJ1-5, with D perhaps matching TRBD1 (5 bases). Per the germline V gene, CDR1 is SQVTM and CDR2 is ANQGSEA. V lost 7 bases and J lost 11, with 21 bases in between. This CDR3 region has 13 residues. As DNA, the CDR3 is TGCAGCGCTGCGGACACCGGGTCCGGGGCCCAGCATTTT. Protein sequence: CSAADTGSGAQHF.

J is TRBJ2-5 and V is TRBV11-1, with D uncertain. Trimming took 2 bases from V and 0 from J, leaving 13 bases between them. The CDR3 covers 16 residues. In germline, CDR1 is SGHAT, CDR2 FQDESV (reference sequence). The CDR3 loop reads CASSLSLDPYQETQYF. Written as DNA, the CDR3 is TGTGCCAGCAGCTTATCGCTCGACCCGTACCAAGAGACCCAGTACTTC.

This clone appeared a single time. The chain couples TRBV30 to TRBJ2-2; D perhaps matches TRBD1 (5 bases). Germline loops: CDR1 GTSNPN, CDR2 SVGIG (reference sequence). V was cut by 8 bases and J by 1 base, with 8 bases left in between. The CDR3 loop spans 12 amino acids. In DNA, the CDR3 is TGTGCCCGAACAGGGAACACCGGGGAGCTGTTTTTT. This translates into CARTGNTGELFF.

This chain joins TRBV3-1 (or the pseudogene TRBV3-2) and TRBJ2-5; 9 bases are a match to TRBD2. The V segment lost 4 bases and the J segment 0 bases; nucleotides outside the gene matches: 6. The CDR3 totals 16 residues. The germline CDR1 and CDR2 sequences are LGHDT and YNNKEL (reference sequence). CDR3 bases: TGTGCCAGCAGCCCTCCCCTAGCGGGGTACCAAGAGACCCAGTACTTC. Translated: CASSPPLAGYQETQYF.

The gene calls are TRBV3-1 (or the pseudogene TRBV3-2) and TRBJ1-3; D is ambiguous. With 0 bases removed from V and 0 bases from J, the gap between germline ends came to 6 bases. The CDR3 is made up of 15 amino acids. The germline gives CDR1 LGHDT, CDR2 YNNKEL (reference sequence). Here the CDR3 reads CASSQDTSSGNTIYF. The CDR3 region has the DNA TGTGCCAGCAGCCAAGACACCTCCTCTGGAAACACCATATATTTT.

The chain couples TRBV24-1 to TRBJ2-3, with D perhaps TRBD2 (6 bases). The germline gives CDR1 KGHDR, CDR2 SFDVKD. V shed 5 bases and J shed 2 bases, with 13 bases lying between them. The CDR3 spans 15 residues. This chain's CDR3 is CATSVGGVLTDTQYF. In DNA form, the CDR3 reads TGTGCCACCAGTGTTGGCGGGGTCCTCACAGATACGCAGTATTTT.

The V call is TRBV5-1, the J call TRBJ1-3; no clear D gene. V lost 0 bases, J lost 0 bases, and 7 bases lay in between. The CDR3 runs to 15 residues. CDR1 is SGHRS, CDR2 YFSETQ, per germline. The CDR3 bases are TGCGCCAGCAGCTTGGGATCGAGCTCTGGAAACACCATATATTTT. It translates to CASSLGSSSGNTIYF.

This chain joins TRBV16 and TRBJ1-4; perhaps TRBD1 as D (6 bases). This CDR3 contains 18 residues. Deletions cut 0 bases from V and 1 base from J, with 15 bases between. Per germline, CDR1 KGHSY and CDR2 FQNENV. The CDR3 nucleotides read TGTGCCAGCAGCCAATCAGTCGGACAGTATGGAACTAATGAAAAACTGTTTTTT. This sequence encodes CASSQSVGQYGTNEKLFF.

This clone showed up just once. The V gene is TRBV1, the J gene TRBJ1-5. TRBV1 is shown as a pseudogene. CDR3 length: 18 amino acids. The CDR3, as DNA: TGCACCAGCAGCCGTCGGGGTGACCCAAAGAGTGGGCGTCAGCCCCAGCATTTT. This codes for CTSSRRGDPKSGRQPQHF.

This clone came up once. V usage is TRBV19 and J usage is TRBJ1-5; D unclear. The germline V gene encodes CDR1 LNHDA and CDR2 SQIVND (reference sequence). V was pared by 3 bases and J by 0 bases, with 6 bases between. This CDR3 has 14 amino acids. The CDR3 spells CASSIGYSNQPQHF. The CDR3 DNA is TGTGCCAGTAGTATTGGTTATAGCAATCAGCCCCAGCATTTT.

V usage is TRBV4-1 and J usage is TRBJ2-3; 11 bases are shared with TRBD2. Germline values: CDR1 MGHRA, CDR2 YSYEKL. The CDR3 contains 21 residues. The J segment lost 7 bases and the V segment lost 1 base, leaving 22 bases of the junction unmatched. The DNA for the CDR3 is TGCGCCAGCAGCCAAGCGAAGACCGAATACTTAGCGGGGGGGGTGCTGAATACGCAGTATTTT. Translating it yields CASSQAKTEYLAGGVLNTQYF.

The V gene is TRBV24-1, the J gene TRBJ2-2; D gene uncertain. Germline lookup yields CDR1 KGHDR and CDR2 SFDVKD. Deletions cut 10 bases from V and 3 bases from J, with 11 bases between. This CDR3 comprises 13 residues. The CDR3 nucleotides read TGTGCCACTGGTTGGAGTCACACCGGGGAGCTGTTTTTT. This sequence encodes CATGWSHTGELFF.

This sequence joins TRBV24-1 and TRBJ1-2; D unclear. The germline gives CDR1 KGHDR, CDR2 SFDVKD. This CDR3 spans 11 amino acids. With 1 base removed from V and 7 bases from J, the gap between germline ends came to 3 bases. The CDR3 reads CATSDFSGYTF. CDR3 DNA sequence: TGTGCCACCAGTGATTTTAGTGGCTACACCTTC.

This clone was seen a single time. The rearrangement uses TRBV4-1 and TRBJ1-5; TRBD1 is a possible D gene (5 bases). Germline CDR1 is MGHRA and CDR2 is YSYEKL. V was cut by 1 base and J by 4 bases, with 14 bases left in between. The CDR3 extends over 16 amino acids. Written as DNA, the CDR3 is TGCGCCAGCAGCCAAGGGACACCAGGAAGAAATCAGCCCCAGCATTTT. Translated, it gives CASSQGTPGRNQPQHF.

This chain joins TRBV19 and TRBJ1-2; no reliable D call. Between the trimmed V and J ends, which lost 1 base and 6 bases, there was a span of 12 bases. The germline V gene has CDR1 LNHDA and CDR2 SQIVND (reference sequence). This CDR3 has 14 residues. The CDR3 loop is CASSIGRQDHGYTF. CDR3 nucleotide sequence: TGTGCCAGTAGTATAGGAAGGCAGGACCATGGCTACACCTTC.

This chain uses TRBV29-1 with TRBJ1-1, with D possibly matching TRBD1 (6 bases). From germline, CDR1 is SQVTM and CDR2 ANQGSEA. The germline V and J ends were trimmed by 8 bases and 7 bases, with 17 bases remaining between them. This CDR3 region has 12 residues. CDR3 bases: TGCAGCCCGGGGCCAGGGGTGGATGAAGCTTTCTTT. This translates into CSPGPGVDEAFF.

The V call is TRBV27, the J call TRBJ2-1, with TRBD2 matching 9 bases. The CDR3 has 15 residues. The V gene end was trimmed by 1 base and the J gene end by 9 bases; junction bases not matched to a gene: 7. Germline lookup yields CDR1 MNHEY and CDR2 SMNVEV (reference sequence). The CDR3 coding sequence is TGTGCCAGCAGTTTATGGGCGGGGGGGCCGTCTGAGCAGTTCTTC. It yields the protein CASSLWAGGPSEQFF.

The gene calls are TRBV28 and TRBJ1-5; D remains ambiguous. Germline V gene sequence: CDR1 MDHEN, CDR2 SYDVKM. V lost 6 bases and J 3 bases, leaving 6 bases between the germline ends. This CDR3 is 12 amino acids long. Here the CDR3 reads CASSPTNQPQHF. As DNA, the CDR3 is TGTGCCAGCAGCCCAACCAATCAGCCCCAGCATTTT.

The chain joins TRBV19 to TRBJ1-5, with a tentative D call TRBD1 (5 bases). Germline CDR1 is LNHDA and CDR2 is SQIVND (reference sequence). The V end lost 6 bases, the J end lost 0 bases, and 9 bases lay between the germline ends. This CDR3 is 14 amino acids long. The CDR3 loop is CASRQGYSNQPQHF. The CDR3 DNA reads TGTGCCAGTAGGCAGGGCTATAGCAATCAGCCCCAGCATTTT.

The chain recombines TRBV5-4 with TRBJ1-2, with D tentatively TRBD1 (6 bases). The CDR3 length is 14 residues. Germline CDR1 is SGHNT and CDR2 is YYREEE (reference sequence). With 7 bases removed from V and 4 bases from J, the gap between germline ends came to 17 bases. The CDR3 sequence is CASDPPDSIYGYTF. The CDR3 DNA reads as TGTGCCAGCGACCCCCCGGACAGCATCTATGGCTACACCTTC.